This T cell receptor beta chain came from a study of technical replicates of blood from a few donors (TCRdb year 2017). The library was made by the immunoSEQ multiplex PCR assay. TCRdb obtained this table from immuneACCESS and retained in-frame rearrangements with V and J assigned. These tables miss some clones; where compared with another copy, unresolved V genes account for less than half of the shortfall, and the remainder is unexplained. The sample table contains tens of thousands of clones; only one count was recorded for approximately 93% of them. The top ten clones comprise 0.4% to 0.45% of the sample. The germline V gene supplies CDR1 SGDLS and CDR2 YYNGEE. The junction shows trimming of 0 bases on V and 2 bases on J, plus 8 bases between the germline ends. The CDR3 goes from the cysteine to the phenylalanine over 15 residues. The kept DNA is CDR3 alone, 45 bases in frame from the first base.

Concerning this clone itself: Its recognized antigen is unknown. Per-base qualities were not stored, and no clone one base away is much larger.

This receptor was obtained from a human donor in good health. The sample taken for sequencing was T cells isolated from PBMCs. The chain is encoded by TRBV9 joined to TRBJ2-2, with the D gene uncertain. The nucleotides are TGTGCCAGCAGCGTAGGCGGTGACAACACCGGGGAGCTGTTTTTT. Translated, this gives CASSVGGDNTGELFF. The full variable domain, completed from the reference TRBV9 and TRBJ2-2 proteins outside the CDR3, reads DSGVTQTPKHLITATGQRVTLRCSPRSGDLSVYWYQQSLDQGLQFLIQYYNGEERAKGNILERFSAQQFPDLHSELNLSSLELGDSALYFCASSVGGDNTGELFFGEGSRLTVL.